These 17 T cell receptor beta chains were all obtained from the same sample, sequenced in a study of blood T cell repertoires in COVID-19. Assay: immunoSEQ multiplex PCR; the TCRdb copy retains only in-frame clones and omits some. Of roughly 28,000 clones listed, 85% to 90% are singletons. The sequencing input was peripheral blood. These receptors were obtained from a man aged 70-80 years with active COVID-19.

CDR3 in DNA: TGTGCCAGCAGCTTAGGGATTTCCGGACAGAGCTCTGGAAACACCATATATTTT. Protein: CASSLGISGQSSGNTIYF. V usage is TRBV7-8 and J usage is TRBJ1-3; TRBD1 might be the D (6 bases). The CDR3 loop spans 18 amino acids. V was pared by 1 base and J by 0 bases, with 16 bases between. In germline, CDR1 is SGHVS, CDR2 FQNEAQ.

This chain uses TRBV7-6 with TRBJ2-5; 7 nucleotides match TRBD2. CDR3 length: 16 amino acids. The ends lost 1 base at V and 2 bases at J; junction bases unmatched: 7. From germline, CDR1 is SGHVS and CDR2 FNYEAQ. CDR3 protein: CASSLVPGGIQETQYF. CDR3 coding DNA: TGTGCCAGCAGCTTAGTACCGGGAGGAATACAAGAGACCCAGTACTTC.

V and J are TRBV19 and TRBJ1-4, with 9 bases aligning to TRBD1. CDR3 length: 15 amino acids. Per germline, CDR1 LNHDA and CDR2 SQIVND (reference sequence). Unmatched junction bases numbered 5, after V lost 5 bases and J lost 4 bases. CDR3 loop: CASSGGQGRNEKLFF. The CDR3 DNA is TGTGCCAGTAGTGGGGGACAGGGCCGTAATGAAAAACTGTTTTTT.

The rearrangement uses TRBV6-6 and TRBJ2-7; tentative D call: TRBD1 (6 bases). The CDR3 length is 17 residues. V lost 5 bases and J 6 bases, leaving 26 bases between the germline ends. Per the germline V gene, CDR1 is MNHNY and CDR2 is SVGAGI (reference sequence). CDR3 residues: CASSPSRGRLLDSEQYF. CDR3 sequence (DNA): TGTGCCAGCAGTCCCAGCAGGGGCCGCCTTTTGGATTCCGAGCAGTACTTC.

This clone was picked up a small number of times. The chain is built from TRBV18 and TRBJ2-7; 7 nucleotides line up with TRBD1. This CDR3 spans 13 amino acids. Trimming took 2 bases from V and 2 from J; bases not matched to a gene: 0. CDR1 is KGHSH and CDR2 is LQKENI in the germline V gene. CDR3 sequence: CASSPGTAYEQYF. For the CDR3, the DNA is TGTGCCAGCTCACCAGGGACAGCCTACGAGCAGTACTTC.

This clone was observed a handful of times. V is TRBV28 and J is TRBJ2-2, with 8 bases that match TRBD1. CDR3 length equals 15 residues. V dropped 2 bases and J dropped 4; count of bases not matched to a gene: 3. Germline V gene data show CDR1 as MDHEN and CDR2 as SYDVKM. CDR3 region: CASSLPTGGTGELFF. The CDR3 nucleotides are TGTGCCAGCAGTTTACCCACAGGGGGCACCGGGGAGCTGTTTTTT.

The chain links TRBV11-2 to TRBJ1-1; TRBD1 aligns across 8 bases. CDR1 and CDR2 (germline): SGHAT, FQNNGV. The CDR3 extends over 15 amino acids. Trimming removed 5 bases from V and 1 base from J; junction bases left unmatched: 6. DNA of the CDR3: TGTGCCAGCAGCCCGCGGACAGGGAAGAACACTGAAGCTTTCTTT. Translated, it gives CASSPRTGKNTEAFF. Full variable domain (missing parts from reference TRBV11-2 and TRBJ1-1): EAGVAQSPRYKIIEKRQSVAFWCNPISGHATLYWYQQILGQGPKLLIQFQNNGVVDDSQLPKDRFSAERLKGVDSTLKIQPAKLEDSAVYLCASSPRTGKNTEAFFGQGTRLTVV.

CDR3 sequence reads: CASSLLADQETQYF. Written as DNA, the CDR3 is TGTGCCAGCAGCTTACTGGCAGATCAAGAGACCCAGTACTTC. The chain has TRBV7-3 and TRBJ2-5; D is unresolved. Germline assignment: CDR1 SGHTA and CDR2 FQGTGA. The CDR3 is 14 amino acids. Trimming removed 2 bases from V and 2 bases from J, with 9 bases in between.

The rearrangement links TRBV2 to TRBJ2-3, with a possible D match to TRBD1 (5 bases). Germline CDR1 SNHLY, CDR2 FYNNEI. Trimming left V 4 bases short and J 1 base short, with 18 bases between. CDR3 length: 17 amino acids. The CDR3 reads CASSVREDWGGTDTQYF. The CDR3 DNA reads TGTGCCAGCAGTGTCAGGGAAGACTGGGGCGGCACAGATACGCAGTATTTT.

The V call is TRBV6-5, the J call TRBJ1-1, with D perhaps matching TRBD1 (6 bases). Between the trimmed V and J ends, which lost 5 bases and 0 bases, there was a span of 10 bases. The length of the CDR3 is 14 residues. The germline gives CDR1 MNHEY, CDR2 SVGAGI. The DNA of the CDR3 is TGTGCCAGCAGTATTACAGGGCTGAACACTGAAGCTTTCTTT. Protein: CASSITGLNTEAFF.

In nucleotides, the CDR3 is TGTGCCAGCAGCCCGGACAGGTTCCCCTACAATGAGCAGTTCTTC. Amino acids: CASSPDRFPYNEQFF. The chain couples TRBV7-8 to TRBJ2-1; 7 bases map to TRBD1. This CDR3 has 15 amino acids. Germline CDR1 is SGHVS and CDR2 is FQNEAQ. V lost 5 bases, J lost 2 bases, and 6 bases stayed unmatched.

This clone was picked up one time. The genes are TRBV6-4 and TRBJ2-7; maybe TRBD2 (5 bases). The CDR3 spans 19 residues. Trimming took 0 bases from V and 2 from J, leaving 23 bases between them. Germline-derived CDR1 and CDR2 are MRHNA and SNTAGT. CDR3 DNA: TGTGCCAGCAGTGACTCGTTTAACGGGGAGCCTAACGGGGCCTACGAGCAGTACTTC. The encoded protein is CASSDSFNGEPNGAYEQYF.

On this clone itself: The germline gene is not matched at one end of the junction; a read error may be the cause. The chain joins TRBV28 to TRBJ2-1, with 9 bases matching TRBD1. Germline CDR1 reads MDHEN; CDR2 reads SYDVKM. This CDR3 region has 11 residues. Here the CDR3 reads CASSRDRVYIF. For the CDR3, the DNA is TGTGCCAGCAGCCGGGACAGGGTGTACATCTTC.

CDR3 bases: TGTGCCAGCAGTGAAGGAGGAGGAGGGAATCAGCCCCAGCATTTT. It yields the protein CASSEGGGGNQPQHF. This rearrangement joins TRBV6-1 to TRBJ1-5; D is unresolved. Germline CDR1 and CDR2: MNHNS and SASEGT. The V and J ends lost 1 base and 4 bases respectively, with 11 bases between them. The CDR3 sequence is 15 residues long.

The CDR3 loop reads CASSVDREYNEQFF. CDR3 DNA: TGTGCCAGCAGCGTAGACCGGGAGTACAATGAGCAGTTCTTC. This chain links TRBV9 with TRBJ2-1, with a possible D match to TRBD2 (6 bases). The CDR3 length is 14 residues. Trimming took off 0 bases at V and 4 bases at J, with 8 bases between the two ends. The germline V gene has CDR1 SGDLS and CDR2 YYNGEE.

The rearrangement links TRBV5-1 to TRBJ2-5, with 7 bases fitting TRBD1. CDR1 and CDR2 (germline): SGHRS, YFSETQ. The junction had 8 bases not matched to a gene; V was cut back by 4 bases and J by 2 bases. The CDR3 loop spans 15 amino acids. The CDR3 loop reads CASSGPGTVQETQYF. CDR3 sequence (DNA): TGCGCCAGCAGCGGCCCCGGGACAGTTCAAGAGACCCAGTACTTC.

Only a few counts were recorded for this clone. This sequence joins TRBV28 and TRBJ1-5; 9 bases fit TRBD1. The CDR3 runs to 16 residues. Germline V CDR1 and CDR2: MDHEN, SYDVKM. The J segment lost 4 bases and the V segment lost 5 bases, leaving 9 bases of the junction unmatched. The CDR3 is CASSPQQGAGNQPQHF. CDR3 in DNA: TGTGCCAGCAGTCCACAACAGGGGGCAGGGAATCAGCCCCAGCATTTT.